The next 3 T cell receptor beta chains were all read from a single sample in a study of T cell repertoires and HLA-DP antigens. Method: immunoSEQ multiplex PCR; TCRdb's copy keeps in-frame clones and lacks some. The sample includes about 73,000 clones, roughly 77% seen only once; the top ten take roughly 1.6%. Which antigens these TCRs recognize remains unknown. Sequencing was performed on CD4+ T cells from PBMCs. The source of these receptors is a man aged 55 to 70 in good health and CMV-seronegative.

The rearrangement joins TRBV27 to TRBJ1-2; possibly TRBD1 for D (5 bases). The germline V and J ends were trimmed by 5 bases and 3 bases, with 13 bases remaining between them. From germline, CDR1 is MNHEY and CDR2 SMNVEV (reference sequence). The CDR3 spans 14 residues. CDR3 DNA sequence: TGTGCCAGCAGTGCCCAGGGAAGGGACTATGGCTACACCTTC. Its translation: CASSAQGRDYGYTF.

The gene calls are TRBV19 and TRBJ1-1; tentative D call: TRBD1 (6 bases). This CDR3 has 14 amino acids. Trimming cost V 4 bases and J 0 bases, with 9 bases left between them. The germline V gene has CDR1 LNHDA and CDR2 SQIVND (reference sequence). The chain's CDR3 is CASSTDRLNTEAFF. The CDR3 DNA follows: TGTGCCAGTAGTACGGACAGATTGAACACTGAAGCTTTCTTT. Based on the CDR3 plus reference TRBV19 and TRBJ1-1, the full variable domain is DGGITQSPKYLFRKEGQNVTLSCEQNLNHDAMYWYRQDPGQGLRLIYYSQIVNDFQKGDIAEGYSVSREKKESFPLTVTSAQKNPTAFYLCASSTDRLNTEAFFGQGTRLTVV.

The V and J genes are TRBV5-5 and TRBJ1-4; tentative D call: TRBD1 (6 bases). The CDR3 spans 13 residues. Between the trimmed V and J ends, which lost 5 bases and 8 bases, there was a span of 13 bases. Germline CDR1 and CDR2: SGHKS and YYEKEE (reference sequence). CDR3 bases: TGTGCCAGCAGTCAACAGGGTTACGAAAAACTGTTTTTT. This translates into CASSQQGYEKLFF.